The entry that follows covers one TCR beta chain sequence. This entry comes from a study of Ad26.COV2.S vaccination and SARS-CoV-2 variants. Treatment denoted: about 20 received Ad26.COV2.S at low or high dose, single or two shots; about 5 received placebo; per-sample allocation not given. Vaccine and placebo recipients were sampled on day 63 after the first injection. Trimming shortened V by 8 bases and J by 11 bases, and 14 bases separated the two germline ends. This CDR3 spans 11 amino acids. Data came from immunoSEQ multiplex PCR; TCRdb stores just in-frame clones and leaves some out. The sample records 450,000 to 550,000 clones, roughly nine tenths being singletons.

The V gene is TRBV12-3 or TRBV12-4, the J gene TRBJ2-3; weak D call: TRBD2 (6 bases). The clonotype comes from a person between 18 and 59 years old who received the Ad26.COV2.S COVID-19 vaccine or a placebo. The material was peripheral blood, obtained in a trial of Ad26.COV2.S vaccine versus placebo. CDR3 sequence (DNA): TGTGCCAGCTTGGAGGGGTCAATGCAGTATTTT. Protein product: CASLEGSMQYF.